These T cell receptor beta chains were read from a single sample in a study of shared clonotypes between healthy human individuals. Repertoires were generated with immunoSEQ multiplex PCR, while TCRdb's copy carries only in-frame clones and drops some. The top ten clones hold approximately 1.3% of a sample with about 1 million clones, approximately 72% of them seen once. The source material was memory CD4+ T cells sorted from blood. The receptor source for this set is a man younger than 30 in good health. Both conserved end residues are part of each CDR3. D genes are given only for firm matches. Clone size is given for some rows only: seen once, a few or many times, or a class if the clone is expanded.

J gene | clone size | D gene | V gene | CDR3 protein | CDR3 DNA
TRBJ2-3 | - | - | TRBV19 | CASSIWLRSDTQYF | TGTGCCAGTAGTATATGGCTGCGTTCGGATACGCAGTATTTT
TRBJ2-1 | - | - | TRBV5-8 | CASSLLRDSYNEQFF | TGTGCCAGCAGCTTGCTCCGGGACTCCTACAATGAGCAGTTCTTC
TRBJ2-7 | - | TRBD2 | TRBV6-6 | CASSYSTSGAYEQYF | TGTGCCAGCAGTTACTCGACTAGCGGGGCCTACGAGCAGTACTTC
TRBJ2-2 | many | - | TRBV5-1 | CASGRGSAGELFF | TGCGCCAGCGGGCGGGGCAGCGCCGGGGAGCTGTTTTTT
TRBJ2-7 | - | TRBD1 | TRBV19 | CASADTGGRF | TGTGCCAGTGCTGATACAGGGGGAAGGTTC
TRBJ1-2 | - | TRBD1 | TRBV5-6 | CASSLGTGTPGYTF | TGTGCCAGCAGCTTGGGGACAGGTACCCCGGGCTACACCTTC
TRBJ2-1 | - | TRBD1 | TRBV11-3 | CASSLFSGQGPYNEQFF | TGTGCCAGCAGCTTATTCTCAGGACAGGGGCCCTACAATGAGCAGTTCTTC
TRBJ2-2 | few | TRBD1 | TRBV28 | CANRQGNTGELFF | TGTGCCAACCGACAGGGGAACACCGGGGAGCTGTTTTTT
TRBJ1-6 | - | - | TRBV5-1 | CASSLGDRNSPLHF | TGCGCCAGCAGCTTGGGGGATCGCAATTCACCCCTCCACTTT
TRBJ1-1 | - | - | TRBV5-1 | CASSLGVTGASAFF | TGCGCCAGCAGCTTGGGGGTTACGGGGGCGTCGGCTTTCTTT
TRBJ2-5 | - | - | TRBV9 | CASSPGAIQETQYF | TGTGCCAGCAGCCCGGGAGCGATTCAAGAGACCCAGTACTTC
TRBJ1-2 | - | TRBD1 | TRBV30 | CAWSVPDRVGGYTF | TGTGCCTGGAGTGTACCCGACAGGGTGGGTGGCTACACCTTC
TRBJ2-1 | - | TRBD2 | TRBV19 | CASSILREGREQFF | TGTGCCAGTAGTATATTGCGGGAGGGCCGCGAGCAGTTCTTC
TRBJ2-1 | few | - | TRBV19 | CASSITPVTFNEQFF | TGTGCCAGTAGTATTACACCCGTTACCTTCAATGAGCAGTTCTTC
TRBJ1-1 | - | - | TRBV20-1 | CSASRGTEAFF | TGCAGTGCTAGTAGGGGCACTGAAGCTTTCTTT
TRBJ1-3 | - | - | TRBV7-2 | CASRVDRSSGNTIYF | TGTGCCAGCAGGGTAGACAGGAGTTCTGGAAACACCATATATTTT
TRBJ2-3 | - | - | TRBV28 | CASRGGGSTDTQYF | TGTGCCAGCAGGGGAGGAGGGAGCACAGATACGCAGTATTTT
TRBJ2-3 | - | TRBD2 | TRBV10-3 | CAISLLASGPDTQYF | TGTGCCATCAGCCTACTAGCGTCAGGACCAGATACGCAGTATTTT
TRBJ2-4 | - | - | TRBV5-1 | CASSLGDLKNIQYF | TGCGCCAGCAGCTTGGGAGATCTTAAAAACATTCAGTACTTC
TRBJ2-7 | - | - | TRBV18 | CASSPVKGSYEQYF | TGTGCCAGCTCACCAGTAAAGGGGTCCTACGAGCAGTACTTC
TRBJ2-7 | - | - | TRBV28 | CASSGGGWGNEQYF | TGTGCCAGCAGTGGAGGAGGGTGGGGTAACGAGCAGTACTTC
TRBJ2-3 | - | TRBD1 | TRBV6-6 | CASRRDSWDTQYF | TGTGCCAGCAGAAGGGACAGTTGGGATACGCAGTATTTT
TRBJ1-4 | - | - | TRBV4-1 | CASSQGALVRPNEKLFF | TGCGCCAGCAGCCAAGGCGCCTTAGTAAGACCTAATGAAAAACTGTTTTTT
TRBJ1-3 | - | TRBD1 | TRBV18 | CASSSGQGRSGNTIYF | TGTGCCAGCTCATCGGGACAGGGACGCTCTGGAAACACCATATATTTT
TRBJ1-1 | - | - | TRBV5-8 | CASSFRGSGNTEAFF | TGTGCCAGCAGCTTCCGGGGGTCGGGGAACACTGAAGCTTTCTTT
TRBJ2-2 | once | - | TRBV5-5 | CASSWAYGGNTGELFF | TGTGCCAGCAGCTGGGCCTATGGGGGAAACACCGGGGAGCTGTTTTTT
TRBJ2-1 | - | TRBD2 | TRBV6-5 | CASIRASGGDEQFF | TGTGCCAGTATCCGGGCTAGCGGGGGCGATGAGCAGTTCTTC
TRBJ1-4 | - | TRBD1 | TRBV7-2 | CASSLTGGSEKLFF | TGTGCCAGCAGCTTGACAGGGGGATCGGAAAAACTGTTTTTT
TRBJ1-2 | - | - | TRBV5-6 | CASSLGQNYGYTF | TGTGCCAGCAGCTTGGGTCAGAATTATGGCTACACCTTC
TRBJ2-1 | - | TRBD2 | TRBV10-3 | CAMNSGSNEQFF | TGTGCCATGAATAGCGGGAGTAATGAGCAGTTCTTC
TRBJ1-4 | many | - | TRBV27 | CASSSTVSTNEKLFF | TGTGCCAGCAGTTCGACAGTTTCAACTAATGAAAAACTGTTTTTT
TRBJ1-6 | - | - | TRBV4-1 | CASSQERGYNSPLHF | TGCGCCAGCAGCCAAGAACGGGGTTATAATTCACCCCTCCACTTT
TRBJ2-1 | - | - | TRBV14 | CASSQNRAPEQFF | TGTGCCAGCAGCCAAAACAGGGCCCCTGAGCAGTTCTTC
TRBJ1-2 | - | - | TRBV7-2 | CASNPIPQATPGGYTF | TGTGCCAGCAATCCTATCCCACAGGCAACTCCCGGGGGCTACACCTTC
TRBJ2-7 | - | - | TRBV11-2 | CASSLGTYYEQYF | TGTGCCAGCAGCTTAGGGACCTACTACGAGCAGTACTTC
TRBJ2-1 | - | TRBD1 | TRBV5-1 | CASSLGATGGYNEQFF | TGCGCCAGCAGCCTGGGGGCGACAGGGGGCTACAATGAGCAGTTCTTC
TRBJ2-7 | - | - | TRBV5-1 | CASSLQTGSEQYF | TGCGCCAGCAGCTTACAAACAGGGTCCGAGCAGTACTTC
TRBJ2-5 | - | TRBD2 | TRBV2 | CASSDGLAGRETQYF | TGTGCCAGCAGTGATGGACTAGCGGGAAGGGAGACCCAGTACTTC
TRBJ2-7 | few | TRBD1 | TRBV5-4 | CASSVPGQGSYEQYF | TGTGCCAGCAGCGTTCCGGGACAGGGGTCCTACGAGCAGTACTTC
TRBJ1-2 | - | TRBD1 | TRBV6-1 | CASSEKGDRFIYGYTF | TGTGCCAGCAGTGAAAAGGGGGACAGGTTCATCTATGGCTACACCTTC
TRBJ2-2 | - | - | TRBV21-1 | CASSKPHGKDTGELFF | TGTGCCAGCAGCAAACCCCACGGAAAGGACACCGGGGAGCTGTTTTTT
TRBJ2-5 | - | - | TRBV5-5 | CASTSLGGAGETQYF | TGTGCCAGCACCTCCCTGGGGGGGGCGGGAGAGACCCAGTACTTC
TRBJ2-7 | - | - | TRBV7-9 | CASSYGTYPYEQYF | TGTGCCAGCAGCTACGGGACTTATCCCTACGAGCAGTACTTC
TRBJ2-7 | - | - | TRBV20-1 | CSAALGYEQYF | TGCAGTGCTGCCCTCGGGTACGAGCAGTACTTC
TRBJ2-5 | - | TRBD1 | TRBV10-2 | CASRADQGVETQYF | TGCGCCAGCAGGGCAGATCAGGGGGTCGAGACCCAGTACTTC